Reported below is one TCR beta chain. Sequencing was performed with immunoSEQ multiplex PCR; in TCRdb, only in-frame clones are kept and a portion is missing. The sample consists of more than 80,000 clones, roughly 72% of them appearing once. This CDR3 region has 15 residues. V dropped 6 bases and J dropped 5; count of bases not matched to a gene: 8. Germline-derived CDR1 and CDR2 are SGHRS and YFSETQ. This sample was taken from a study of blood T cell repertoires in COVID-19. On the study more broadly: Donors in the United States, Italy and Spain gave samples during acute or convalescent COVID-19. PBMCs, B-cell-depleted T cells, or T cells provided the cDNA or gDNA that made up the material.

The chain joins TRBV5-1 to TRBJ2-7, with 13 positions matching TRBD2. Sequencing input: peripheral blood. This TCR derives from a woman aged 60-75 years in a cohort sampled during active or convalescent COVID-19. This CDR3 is CASTLGTSGDDEQYF. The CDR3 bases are TGCGCCAGCACCCTAGGGACTAGCGGGGACGACGAGCAGTACTTC.